This TCR beta chain was retrieved from a study of blood T cells in healthy people across ages. Primed by a sample-barcoded 5' primer and a J-beta primer mix, a second PCR proceeded for roughly 7 to 12 cycles. Every single cDNA molecule received a tag from a template-switch adaptor with 12 random nucleotides. From the 5' RACE reads, TCRdb called clonotypes with MiXCR, one entry per CDR3 protein. The sample lists about 1.4 million distinct CDR3 sequences; approximately 63% were seen once. A note on this clonotype: Its antigen is undetermined.

Notes on the study in general: Per million T cells, TCR beta diversity dropped roughly linearly as age increased. Correlation between TCR beta diversity and naive T cell percentage was strong. Researchers judged that diversity estimates from one million T cells fell short of true values.

The CDR3 runs to 13 residues. CDR1 is DFQATT and CDR2 is SNEGSKA in the germline V gene (reference sequence). The V and J ends lost 7 bases and 2 bases respectively, with 14 bases between them. The receptor was derived from a man between 18 and 29 years old in good health. V usage is TRBV20-1 and J usage is TRBJ2-5; a possible D gene is TRBD2 (6 bases). Input material: blood. CDR3 nucleotides: TGCAGTGGTGGTTTGGCGGGGCAAGAGACCCAGTACTTC. Translated: CSGGLAGQETQYF.